The 32 T cell receptor beta chains in this list originate from one sample, sequenced in a study of T cell responses to AZD1222 COVID-19 vaccine. Generated by immunoSEQ multiplex PCR, the TCRdb table keeps only in-frame clones and is missing some. The data contain 100,000 or so clones, 90% of them singletons. The specimen was peripheral blood, collected on day 0 of AZD1222 vaccination. These TCRs come from an adult in good health.

This chain joins TRBV2 and TRBJ2-2; a possible D gene is TRBD1 (6 bases). The CDR3 totals 14 residues. V gave up 2 bases and J gave up 6 bases, with 10 bases separating them. In germline, CDR1 is SNHLY, CDR2 FYNNEI. The CDR3 region is CASSERSGAGELFF. The CDR3, as DNA: TGTGCCAGCAGTGAAAGGTCAGGGGCCGGGGAGCTGTTTTTT.

This rearrangement joins TRBV5-1 to TRBJ2-5; 8 nucleotides line up with TRBD1. The CDR3 has 14 residues. Germline lookup yields CDR1 SGHRS and CDR2 YFSETQ. Trimming took 4 bases from V and 1 from J; bases not matched to a gene: 3. In nucleotides, the CDR3 is TGCGCCAGCAGCGGAGGGACAGGCCAAGAGACCCAGTACTTC. Its protein is CASSGGTGQETQYF.

J is TRBJ1-5 and V is TRBV6-1, with D perhaps TRBD1 (6 bases). The germline gives CDR1 MNHNS, CDR2 SASEGT. The CDR3 has 16 amino acids. V was cut by 3 bases and J by 3 bases, with 15 bases left in between. This CDR3 is CASSDRRGGFNQPQHF. In DNA, the CDR3 is TGTGCCAGCAGTGACCGACGGGGGGGCTTCAATCAGCCCCAGCATTTT.

This clone was recorded only once. V gene TRBV15 combines with J gene TRBJ1-1, with 8 bases that match TRBD1. Germline V lookup: CDR1 LNHNV, CDR2 YYDKDF (reference sequence). V lost 0 bases to trimming and J lost 6 bases; unmatched junction nucleotides: 12. This CDR3 is built from 17 residues. The chain's CDR3 is CATSRDEPRQTGAEAFF. As DNA, the CDR3 is TGTGCCACCAGCAGAGATGAGCCGAGACAGACAGGGGCTGAAGCTTTCTTT.

This chain links TRBV11-2 with TRBJ2-7; a weak D match, TRBD2 (5 bases). Germline loops: CDR1 SGHAT, CDR2 FQNNGV. V was cut by 0 bases and J by 3 bases, with 6 bases left in between. This CDR3 region has 13 residues. CDR3 DNA: TGTGCCAGCAGCTTAGAGAGGGTCTACGAGCAGTACTTC. Protein sequence: CASSLERVYEQYF.

The rearrangement links TRBV7-9 to TRBJ1-1; weak D call: TRBD1 (6 bases). V was trimmed by 0 bases and J by 7 bases, leaving 12 bases between them. Germline CDR1 reads SEHNR; CDR2 reads FQNEAQ (reference sequence). The CDR3 covers 14 residues. The CDR3 reads CASSLALEGVEAFF. Here the CDR3 DNA reads TGTGCCAGCAGCTTAGCGCTGGAGGGGGTTGAAGCTTTCTTT.

The V and J genes are TRBV4-1 and TRBJ1-3, with 8 nucleotides matching TRBD1. Germline V gene data show CDR1 as MGHRA and CDR2 as YSYEKL. The CDR3 runs to 15 residues. The V segment lost 3 bases and the J segment 4 bases; nucleotides outside the gene matches: 5. Here the CDR3 DNA reads TGCGCCAGCAGCCAGGACGGACAGGGAGGAAACACCATATATTTT. It codes for CASSQDGQGGNTIYF.

The rearrangement links TRBV5-4 to TRBJ1-6; D is possibly TRBD1 (6 bases). Trimming took 0 bases from V and 3 from J, leaving 13 bases between them. The length of the CDR3 is 17 residues. The V gene's germline CDR1 is SGHNT and CDR2 YYREEE (reference sequence). The chain's CDR3 is CASSLGRRGDYNSPLHF. In DNA, the CDR3 is TGTGCCAGCAGCTTGGGTAGGAGGGGGGACTATAATTCACCCCTCCACTTT.

The rearrangement joins TRBV27 to TRBJ1-3; possibly TRBD1 for D (5 bases). In germline, CDR1 is MNHEY, CDR2 SMNVEV (reference sequence). V dropped 5 bases and J dropped 4 bases, with 9 bases sitting between them. The CDR3 has 13 amino acids. The CDR3 DNA sequence: TGTGCCAGCAGTCAGGGAGCCGGAAACACCATATATTTT. Its protein product is CASSQGAGNTIYF.

In its sample, this clone was seen once. The chain couples TRBV4-2 to TRBJ1-1; 10 bases are a match to TRBD1. The CDR3 is 14 amino acids. Germline V CDR1 and CDR2: LGHNA, YNFKEQ. V lost 4 bases, J lost 7 bases, and 6 bases stayed unmatched. The CDR3 DNA follows: TGTGCCAGCAGCCTGGGGACAGGGGAGATTGAAGCTTTCTTT. It yields the protein CASSLGTGEIEAFF.

This clone is a singleton in its sample. The chain joins TRBV2 to TRBJ1-5; TRBD1 agrees at 7 bases. Trimming at V came to 5 bases and at J to 10 bases, leaving 8 bases not matched to a gene. The CDR3 is made up of 13 amino acids. Germline V CDR1 and CDR2: SNHLY, FYNNEI. This CDR3 reads CASSTGTDPPQHF. The CDR3 nucleotides are TGTGCCAGCAGTACCGGGACAGATCCCCCCCAGCATTTT. Supplemented by reference TRBV2 and TRBJ1-5, the full variable domain reads EPEVTQTPSHQVTQMGQEVILRCVPISNHLYFYWYRQILGQKVEFLVSFYNNEISEKSEIFDDQFSVERPDGSNFTLKIRSTKLEDSAMYFCASSTGTDPPQHFGDGTRLSIL.

The chain has TRBV7-3 and TRBJ2-3, with 9 positions matching TRBD2. CDR1 SGHTA and CDR2 FQGTGA come from the germline V gene. After removal of 2 bases from V and 6 bases from J, the junction contained 6 bases not matched to a gene. CDR3 length: 15 amino acids. The CDR3 sequence: CASSLGLAGSDTQYF. The CDR3 region has the DNA TGTGCCAGCAGCTTAGGGCTAGCGGGGTCCGATACGCAGTATTTT.

This rearrangement joins TRBV11-2 to TRBJ2-7, with D perhaps TRBD2 (6 bases). From germline, CDR1 is SGHAT and CDR2 FQNNGV. The V end lost 5 bases, the J end lost 5 bases, and 19 bases lay between the germline ends. This CDR3 contains 15 residues. The DNA of the CDR3 is TGTGCCAGCAGCCGAGCGACGGGAGCTTCGCACGAGCAGTACTTC. This translates into CASSRATGASHEQYF.

The V gene is TRBV5-4, the J gene TRBJ1-1; TRBD1 aligns across 7 bases. CDR3 size: 15 residues. Germline V CDR1 and CDR2: SGHNT, YYREEE (reference sequence). V shed 4 bases and J 1 base; nucleotides not matched to a gene: 7. This CDR3 reads CASSPAGGRNTEAFF. For the CDR3, the DNA is TGTGCCAGCAGCCCAGCAGGGGGAAGGAACACTGAAGCTTTCTTT. Based on the CDR3 plus reference TRBV5-4 and TRBJ1-1, the full variable domain is ETGVTQSPTHLIKTRGQQVTLRCSSQSGHNTVSWYQQALGQGPQFIFQYYREEENGRGNFPPRFSGLQFPNYSSELNVNALELDDSALYLCASSPAGGRNTEAFFGQGTRLTVV.

V and J are TRBV5-1 and TRBJ2-1, with TRBD1 matching over 8 bases. This CDR3 contains 12 residues. Per germline, CDR1 SGHRS and CDR2 YFSETQ. V lost 4 bases to trimming and J lost 8 bases; unmatched junction nucleotides: 2. The CDR3 bases are TGCGCCAGCAGCACGACAGGGGATGAGCAGTTCTTC. It specifies CASSTTGDEQFF. The whole variable domain, filled in from reference TRBV5-1 and TRBJ2-1, reads KAGVTQTPRYLIKTRGQQVTLSCSPISGHRSVSWYQQTPGQGLQFLFEYFSETQRNKGNFPGRFSGRQFSNSRSEMNVSTLELGDSALYLCASSTTGDEQFFGPGTRLTVL.

This clone was seen more than once but under ten times. The rearrangement joins TRBV5-4 to TRBJ1-6; D uncertain. The V end was cut by 4 bases, the J end by 7 bases, with 6 bases between. This CDR3 has 12 residues. Germline assignment: CDR1 SGHNT and CDR2 YYREEE (reference sequence). The CDR3 loop is CASSLRNSPLHF. CDR3 sequence (DNA): TGTGCCAGCAGCCTTAGGAATTCACCCCTCCACTTT.

V is TRBV11-2 and J is TRBJ1-2; 10 nucleotides match TRBD1. Germline V gene data show CDR1 as SGHAT and CDR2 as FQNNGV. The trim removed 5 bases at V and 7 bases at J, leaving 10 bases unmatched. The CDR3 has 15 amino acids. CDR3 DNA sequence: TGTGCCAGCAGCGCCGACCGGGACAGGGGACGTGGCTACACCTTC. Protein: CASSADRDRGRGYTF.

The chain recombines TRBV4-2 with TRBJ1-4, with D possibly TRBD1 on 6 matching bases. CDR3 length: 16 residues. The germline gives CDR1 LGHNA, CDR2 YNFKEQ. V was clipped by 0 bases and J by 0 bases, with 8 bases between them. The CDR3 loop reads CASSQDRTATNEKLFF. As DNA, the CDR3 is TGTGCCAGCAGCCAAGATCGGACAGCAACTAATGAAAAACTGTTTTTT.

The rearrangement uses TRBV5-1 and TRBJ2-5, with a tentative D call TRBD2 (6 bases). There are 13 residues in the CDR3. Trimming pared 0 bases from V and 5 bases from J, leaving 8 bases between. Germline V lookup: CDR1 SGHRS, CDR2 YFSETQ. Here the CDR3 reads CASSLGLAETQYF. The DNA of the CDR3 is TGCGCCAGCAGCTTGGGGCTAGCGGAGACCCAGTACTTC.

In DNA, the CDR3 is TGCGCCAGCAGCTTTACTAACGGACAGCCCTATGGCTACACCTTC. Residues: CASSFTNGQPYGYTF. The V gene is TRBV5-1, the J gene TRBJ1-2, with a possible D match to TRBD1 (6 bases). The CDR3 runs 15 residues. Germline CDR1 SGHRS, CDR2 YFSETQ. V lost 2 bases to trimming and J lost 4 bases, with 15 bases between them. The full variable domain, rest sourced from reference TRBV5-1 and TRBJ1-2, is KAGVTQTPRYLIKTRGQQVTLSCSPISGHRSVSWYQQTPGQGLQFLFEYFSETQRNKGNFPGRFSGRQFSNSRSEMNVSTLELGDSALYLCASSFTNGQPYGYTFGSGTRLTVV.

The chain recombines TRBV11-2 with TRBJ2-7; weak D call: TRBD1 (6 bases). Trimming pared 5 bases from V and 5 bases from J, leaving 16 bases between. The CDR3 consists of 14 residues. Germline V CDR1 and CDR2: SGHAT, FQNNGV. CDR3 amino acids: CASSNRATRDEQYF. DNA for the CDR3: TGTGCCAGCAGCAACAGGGCTACGAGAGACGAGCAGTACTTC. The full variable domain, rest sourced from reference TRBV11-2 and TRBJ2-7, is EAGVAQSPRYKIIEKRQSVAFWCNPISGHATLYWYQQILGQGPKLLIQFQNNGVVDDSQLPKDRFSAERLKGVDSTLKIQPAKLEDSAVYLCASSNRATRDEQYFGPGTRLTVT.

The V gene is TRBV3-1 (or the pseudogene TRBV3-2), the J gene TRBJ1-5; 11 bases fit TRBD1. V was clipped by 0 bases and J by 7 bases; unmatched bases: 5. CDR1 LGHDT and CDR2 YNNKEL come from the germline V gene (reference sequence). The CDR3 is made up of 16 amino acids. CDR3 amino acids: CASSQEDRGQGQPQHF. Written as DNA, the CDR3 is TGTGCCAGCAGCCAAGAGGACAGGGGGCAGGGGCAGCCCCAGCATTTT.

This chain uses TRBV6-5 with TRBJ2-3; 7 positions match TRBD2. The ends lost 6 bases at V and 6 bases at J; junction bases unmatched: 9. CDR3 length: 14 amino acids. Germline V CDR1 and CDR2: MNHEY, SVGAGI. The CDR3 DNA follows: TGTGCCAGCAGGCTTGTGGGAGGGGCCGATACGCAGTATTTT. Translating it yields CASRLVGGADTQYF.

The chain carries TRBV5-5 and TRBJ1-2; D may be TRBD1 (6 bases). The V gene's germline CDR1 is SGHKS and CDR2 YYEKEE (reference sequence). V shed 4 bases and J shed 2 bases, with 12 bases lying between them. The CDR3 runs 14 residues. Written as DNA, the CDR3 is TGTGCCAGCAGCACAGGGTTGGTGAACTATGGCTACACCTTC. As protein: CASSTGLVNYGYTF.

This clone has only one observation. J is TRBJ1-2 and V is TRBV28, with 8 nucleotides matching TRBD1. CDR3 size: 15 residues. Germline CDR1 is MDHEN and CDR2 is SYDVKM. J gave up 3 bases and V 4 bases, and 7 bases lay outside the gene matches. The CDR3 region is CASSSRTGPDYGYTF. The CDR3 DNA reads TGTGCCAGCAGTTCCAGGACAGGGCCTGACTATGGCTACACCTTC.

This sequence joins TRBV13 and TRBJ2-1; 9 bases line up with TRBD2. J gave up 5 bases and V 1 base, and 3 bases lay outside the gene matches. Germline V gene sequence: CDR1 PRHDT, CDR2 FYEKMQ (reference sequence). This CDR3 comprises 15 residues. CDR3 DNA: TGTGCCAGCAGCTTAGAGCGGGGGGTCAACAATGAGCAGTTCTTC. Its protein is CASSLERGVNNEQFF.

This clone was detected a few times. This chain joins TRBV7-6 and TRBJ1-1; no firm D call. Germline CDR1 SGHVS, CDR2 FNYEAQ. The CDR3 totals 15 residues. The V end was cut by 1 base, the J end by 4 bases, with 13 bases between. CDR3 sequence: CASSLDAGLATEAFF. The CDR3 nucleotides read TGTGCCAGCAGCTTAGATGCAGGACTTGCCACTGAAGCTTTCTTT.

The chain couples TRBV6-2 or TRBV6-3 to TRBJ2-5; no reliable D call. Trimming took off 5 bases at V and 4 bases at J, with 5 bases between the two ends. This CDR3 is built from 11 residues. The germline V gene encodes CDR1 MNHEY and CDR2 SVGEGT. The CDR3 DNA follows: TGTGCCAGCAGTCCCGCAGAGACCCAGTACTTC. This encodes CASSPAETQYF.

The rearrangement uses TRBV6-4 and TRBJ1-2; D is undetermined. The CDR3 loop spans 15 amino acids. In germline, CDR1 is MRHNA, CDR2 SNTAGT. With 0 bases removed from V and 2 bases from J, the gap between germline ends came to 10 bases. The CDR3, as DNA: TGTGCCAGCAGTGACTCGGGCAGCACAAACTATGGCTACACCTTC. Translating gives CASSDSGSTNYGYTF.

The chain is built from TRBV5-1 and TRBJ2-7, with unresolved D. Between the trimmed V and J ends, which lost 3 bases and 0 bases, there was a span of 13 bases. The CDR3 loop spans 15 amino acids. Germline V gene data show CDR1 as SGHRS and CDR2 as YFSETQ. Written as DNA, the CDR3 is TGCGCCAGCAGCTCCCAATGGGGATCCTCCTACGAGCAGTACTTC. Its protein is CASSSQWGSSYEQYF.

The V and J genes are TRBV6-6 and TRBJ2-2, with D perhaps TRBD2 (6 bases). Trimming left V 5 bases short and J 7 bases short, with 23 bases between. There are 17 residues in the CDR3. Germline V gene lookup returns CDR1 MNHNY and CDR2 SVGAGI (reference sequence). The CDR3 here is CASSPFRDSGFNGELFF. CDR3 nucleotide sequence: TGTGCCAGCAGTCCTTTCCGGGACTCGGGCTTTAACGGGGAGCTGTTTTTT.

The chain links TRBV6-5 to TRBJ1-3; D might be TRBD1 (5 bases). The ends were cut back, 2 bases at V and 3 bases at J, with 14 bases in the middle. The CDR3 totals 16 residues. The V gene's germline CDR1 is MNHEY and CDR2 SVGAGI. The CDR3 loop is CASSYLWQGVGNTIYF. The CDR3 region has the DNA TGTGCCAGCAGTTACCTCTGGCAGGGCGTTGGAAACACCATATATTTT.